This T cell receptor (beta chain) comes out of a study of technical replicates of blood from a handful of donors. Germline V gene lookup returns CDR1 GTSNPN and CDR2 SVGIG (reference sequence). The V gene end was trimmed by 5 bases and the J gene end by 7 bases; junction bases not matched to a gene: 21. The CDR3 has 17 amino acids. Profiling relied on immunoSEQ multiplex PCR, and the TCRdb table lists in-frame clones only, not all of them. The repertoire holds some 90,000 clones, 85% to 95% seen once, with 0.3% to 0.35% in the top ten. The TCR was taken from a human donor in good health. The J gene is TRBJ2-7, the V gene TRBV30, with 9 bases aligning to TRBD1. Specimen: T cells isolated from PBMCs. CDR3 sequence (DNA): TGTGCCTGGGGCCGGGACAGGGTACCCTCTGCCCTCGGGGAGCAGTACTTC. As protein: CAWGRDRVPSALGEQYF.